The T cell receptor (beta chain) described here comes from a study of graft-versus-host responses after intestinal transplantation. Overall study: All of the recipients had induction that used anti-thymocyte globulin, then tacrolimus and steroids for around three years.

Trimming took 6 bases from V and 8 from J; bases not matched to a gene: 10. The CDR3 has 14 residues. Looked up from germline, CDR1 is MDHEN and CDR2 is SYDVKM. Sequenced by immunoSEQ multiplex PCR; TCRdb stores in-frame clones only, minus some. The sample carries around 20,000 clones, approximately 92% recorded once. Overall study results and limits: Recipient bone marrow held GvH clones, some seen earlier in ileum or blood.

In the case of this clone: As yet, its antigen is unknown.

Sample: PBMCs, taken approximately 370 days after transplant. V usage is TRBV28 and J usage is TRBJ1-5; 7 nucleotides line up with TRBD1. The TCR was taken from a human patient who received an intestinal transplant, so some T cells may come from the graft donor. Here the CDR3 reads CASSPHLTGEPQHF. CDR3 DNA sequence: TGTGCCAGCAGCCCCCACCTCACAGGGGAGCCCCAGCATTTT.